The entry below describes one T cell receptor (beta chain). Its target is not known. This entry is derived from a study of OX40 agonist ivuxolimab in advanced cancers. Study details: Across the patients, intravenous ivuxolimab was delivered every 2 weeks at 0.01 to 10 mg/kg. Study-level findings and limits: In the 0.1 to 3.0 mg/kg range, CD4+ and CD8+ blood T cells had expanded clonally by week 6.

The assay was immunoSEQ multiplex PCR, and TCRdb's table has in-frame clones only and misses some. The sample gives some 70,000 clones, about 89% of which show up once; about 2% is in the top ten. Sequenced here: CD4+ or CD8+ T cells sorted from blood, sampled in a trial of the OX40 agonist ivuxolimab. The origin of this receptor is an adult with an advanced solid tumor such as melanoma, head and neck, liver or kidney cancer.

CDR3 nucleotide sequence: TGTGCCAGCAGTTCCCCCGGGACGGTCTCCTACGAGCAGTACTTC. Protein: CASSSPGTVSYEQYF. This chain joins TRBV6-5 and TRBJ2-7; D could derive from TRBD1 or TRBD2 (5 bases each). The CDR3 loop spans 15 amino acids. Germline CDR1 MNHEY, CDR2 SVGAGI. Trimming took 4 bases from V and 0 from J, leaving 13 bases between them.